This T cell receptor beta chain is drawn from a study of cytomegalovirus exposure and HLA in healthy donors. Study context: A later analysis reported the 90 to 150 validation repertoires used the same platform as the approximately 650 first-cohort repertoires. Study-wide findings and caveats: Subsequent analysis revealed that first-cohort TCR clusters tended to co-occur in the 120 or so validation repertoires. Most sequenced TCRs were rare (though some public TCRs occurred in many donors).

These donors were members of the 120-subject validation cohort, a group separate from the roughly 670-subject first cohort. Regarding this clone: Antigen unknown.

Method: immunoSEQ multiplex PCR; TCRdb's copy keeps in-frame clones and lacks some. This table has about 220,000 clones, about 90% appearing once. The CDR3 is 14 amino acids. With 5 bases removed from V and 0 bases from J, the gap between germline ends came to 10 bases. From germline, CDR1 is SGHAT and CDR2 FQDESV (reference sequence). The sequencing sample was made of PBMCs. The source of this sequence is a woman aged 18-29 years in good health and CMV-seronegative. The chain employs TRBV11-1 and TRBJ1-2, with D uncertain. CDR3 region: CASSKTTSNYGYTF. In DNA, the CDR3 is TGTGCCAGCAGCAAGACAACTTCTAACTATGGCTACACCTTC.